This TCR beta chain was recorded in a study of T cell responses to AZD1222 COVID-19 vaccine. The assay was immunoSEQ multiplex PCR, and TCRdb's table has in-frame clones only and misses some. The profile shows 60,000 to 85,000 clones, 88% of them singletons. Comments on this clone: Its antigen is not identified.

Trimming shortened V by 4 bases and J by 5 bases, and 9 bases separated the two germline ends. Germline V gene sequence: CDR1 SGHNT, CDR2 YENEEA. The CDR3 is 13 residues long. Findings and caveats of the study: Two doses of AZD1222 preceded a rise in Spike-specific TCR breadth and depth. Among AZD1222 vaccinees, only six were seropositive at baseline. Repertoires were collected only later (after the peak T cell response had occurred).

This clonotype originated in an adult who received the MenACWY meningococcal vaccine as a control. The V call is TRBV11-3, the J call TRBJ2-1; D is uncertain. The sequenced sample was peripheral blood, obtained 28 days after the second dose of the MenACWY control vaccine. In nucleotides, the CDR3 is TGTGCCAGCAGCTCCACCCCGAACAATGAGCAGTTCTTC. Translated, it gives CASSSTPNNEQFF.